Below are 10 T cell receptor beta chains sequenced from a single sample in a study of blood T cell repertoires in COVID-19. The table came from immunoSEQ multiplex PCR; TCRdb's copy has only in-frame clones and leaves some out. The repertoire consists of roughly 200,000 clones, with 80% to 90% occurring once and the leading ten covering 1.5%. Sequencing used peripheral blood. The receptors were gathered from a man between 18 and 35 years old with active or convalescent COVID-19.

This chain links TRBV5-6 with TRBJ2-1; tentative D call: TRBD1 (6 bases). The germline V gene has CDR1 SGHDT and CDR2 YYEEEE. The CDR3 has 14 amino acids. V lost 4 bases to trimming and J lost 3 bases, with 11 bases between them. The CDR3 protein is CASSRGQIYNEQFF. The CDR3 DNA is TGTGCCAGCAGCCGAGGACAGATCTACAATGAGCAGTTCTTC.

This clone has a handful of counts. This chain connects TRBV15 to TRBJ1-4, with no clear D. In germline, CDR1 is LNHNV, CDR2 YYDKDF (reference sequence). V lost 3 bases, J lost 6 bases, and 14 bases lay in between. The CDR3 length is 15 residues. Here the CDR3 reads CATSSADTSYEKLFF. DNA for the CDR3: TGTGCCACCAGCAGCGCCGACACATCATATGAAAAACTGTTTTTT.

This clone showed up just a few times. The chain employs TRBV5-4 and TRBJ1-2, with unresolved D. Germline CDR1 reads SGHNT; CDR2 reads YYREEE (reference sequence). Trimming cost V 5 bases and J 8 bases, with 16 bases left between them. CDR3 length: 13 amino acids. CDR3 region: CASRHTYIGGYTF. CDR3 nucleotides: TGTGCCAGCAGACACACGTACATCGGGGGCTACACCTTC.

This sequence joins TRBV7-2 and TRBJ1-1, with a tentative D call TRBD1 (5 bases). The CDR3 contains 15 residues. V was shortened by 1 base and J by 1 base, with 10 bases between the two germline ends. Per the germline V gene, CDR1 is SGHTA and CDR2 is FQGNSA. CDR3 coding DNA: TGTGCCAGCAGCTTAGTTACAGGAGAGAACACTGAAGCTTTCTTT. Amino acid sequence: CASSLVTGENTEAFF.

This clone has only one observation. The chain joins TRBV2 to TRBJ2-1, with D tentatively TRBD1 (7 bases). The CDR3 contains 18 residues. CDR1 and CDR2 from the germline V gene are SNHLY and FYNNEI. The germline V and J ends were trimmed by 4 bases and 3 bases, with 22 bases remaining between them. In DNA, the CDR3 is TGTGCCAGCAGTGCGGAATCTGCTCAGGGGGGCTTCTACAATGAGCAGTTCTTC. It is translated as CASSAESAQGGFYNEQFF.

The chain carries TRBV5-1 and TRBJ1-2, with D tentatively TRBD1 (6 bases). V was pared by 1 base and J by 0 bases, with 13 bases between. Germline V gives CDR1 SGHRS, CDR2 YFSETQ. This CDR3 is built from 16 residues. As DNA, the CDR3 is TGCGCCAGCAGCTTGAACCGGGACACAGCTAACTATGGCTACACCTTC. Translating it yields CASSLNRDTANYGYTF.

V is TRBV9 and J is TRBJ1-6, with 9 bases identical to TRBD1. With 3 bases clipped from V and 5 bases from J, the junction kept 12 bases outside the gene matches. Per germline, CDR1 SGDLS and CDR2 YYNGEE. The CDR3 length is 18 residues. The CDR3 protein is CASSAGSATGGNNSPLHF. CDR3 DNA: TGTGCCAGCAGCGCTGGCTCCGCCACAGGGGGCAATAATTCACCCCTCCACTTT.

CDR3 loop: CASKYGGTYGYTF. The CDR3 coding sequence is TGTGCCAGCAAGTACGGCGGAACCTATGGCTACACCTTC. The chain couples TRBV27 to TRBJ1-2, with D unclear. This CDR3 is built from 13 residues. V was trimmed by 7 bases and J by 4 bases, leaving 13 bases between them. Germline CDR1 is MNHEY and CDR2 is SMNVEV (reference sequence).

The chain joins TRBV30 to TRBJ2-5, with a weak D call TRBD2 (5 bases). V lost 2 bases to trimming and J lost 0 bases, with 10 bases between them. The CDR3 is 14 amino acids. Germline V CDR1 and CDR2: GTSNPN, SVGIG (reference sequence). Written as DNA, the CDR3 is TGTGCCTGGAGTCTACGGAGGAACCAAGAGACCCAGTACTTC. Protein: CAWSLRRNQETQYF.

This chain connects TRBV11-3 to TRBJ2-1; D not certain. The germline CDR1 and CDR2 sequences are SGHNT and YENEEA. The V end lost 4 bases, the J end lost 0 bases, and 4 bases lay between the germline ends. The CDR3 spans 13 residues. This CDR3 reads CASSSNSYNEQFF. CDR3 DNA: TGTGCCAGCAGCTCCAACTCCTACAATGAGCAGTTCTTC.